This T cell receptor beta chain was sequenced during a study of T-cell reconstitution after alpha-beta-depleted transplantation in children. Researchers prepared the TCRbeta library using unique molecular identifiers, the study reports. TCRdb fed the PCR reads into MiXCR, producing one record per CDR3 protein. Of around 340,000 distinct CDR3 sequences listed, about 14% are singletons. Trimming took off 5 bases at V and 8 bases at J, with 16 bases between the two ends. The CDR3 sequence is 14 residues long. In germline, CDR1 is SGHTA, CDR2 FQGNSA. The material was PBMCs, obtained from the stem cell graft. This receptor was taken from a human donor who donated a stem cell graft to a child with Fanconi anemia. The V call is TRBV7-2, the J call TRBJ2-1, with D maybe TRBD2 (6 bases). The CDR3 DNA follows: TGTGCCAGCAGCCGGAGAGCGGGCGTAGATGAGCAGTTCTTC. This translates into CASSRRAGVDEQFF.